Listed here are 11 T cell receptor beta chains from one sample, sequenced in a study of spatial heterogeneity in lung cancer (dated by TCRdb to about 2019). Study-wide conclusions, independent of this receptor: The tumor nonsynonymous mutation count correlated with the number of expanded intratumoral alpha and beta TCRs.

Library creation used 5' RACE. Sequencing was performed on a NextSeq 500. TCRdb reprocessing: public reads trimmed at Q25 with fastp, clones called with MiXCR, in-frame beta chains kept. Each record represents a unique CDR3 protein, reported with the most common genes and DNA among its rows. This sample comprises 20,000 to 30,000 distinct CDR3 sequences, under 9.5% of them detected only once. The top ten clonotypes cover 7.7% of the sample. The time point label, as the study defines it: sample taken at primary tumor resection. No cognate antigen is known for these TCRs. Sample: lung tumor tissue, taken at surgery. These receptors all stem from a male donor with early-stage non-small cell lung cancer.

The chain joins TRBV9 to TRBJ2-7; weak D call: TRBD2 (6 bases). The germline CDR1 and CDR2 sequences are SGDLS and YYNGEE. Trimming pared 4 bases from V and 7 bases from J, leaving 18 bases between. CDR3 length: 14 amino acids. CDR3 DNA: TGTGCCAGCAGCCCCACGGCGGGGAATGGGGAGCAGTACTTC. Amino acid sequence: CASSPTAGNGEQYF.

The sample holds many counts of this clonotype. The rearrangement joins TRBV12-3 or TRBV12-4 to TRBJ1-1; 7 nucleotides agree with TRBD1. Unmatched junction bases numbered 6, after V lost 3 bases and J lost 8 bases. This CDR3 has 13 residues. CDR3 bases: TGTGCCAGCAGTTTGCGCGGGACAGCCGAAGCTTTCTTT. Protein: CASSLRGTAEAFF.

This clonotype appeared many times. The rearrangement links TRBV28 to TRBJ1-3, with no clear D. The CDR3 runs 15 residues. V was cut by 8 bases and J by 0 bases, with 14 bases left in between. Looked up from germline, CDR1 is MDHEN and CDR2 is SYDVKM. The CDR3 region is CASQRGGPSGNTIYF. The CDR3 DNA follows: TGTGCCAGCCAACGGGGTGGACCCTCTGGAAACACCATATATTTT. Full variable domain (outside the CDR3, taken from reference TRBV28 and TRBJ1-3): DVKVTQSSRYLVKRTGEKVFLECVQDMDHENMFWYRQDPGLGLRLIYFSYDVKMKEKGDIPEGYSVSREKKERFSLILESASTNQTSMYLCASQRGGPSGNTIYFGEGSWLTVV.

This clonotype came up many times. The V and J genes are TRBV5-1 and TRBJ2-5; weak D call: TRBD1 (6 bases). V was clipped by 1 base and J by 2 bases, with 9 bases between them. CDR3 size: 14 residues. Germline V gene lookup returns CDR1 SGHRS and CDR2 YFSETQ. The CDR3, as DNA: TGCGCCAGCAGCTTGTGGGGGCAGCAAGAGACCCAGTACTTC. Translating gives CASSLWGQQETQYF.

This clonotype is medium-sized in the sample. V usage is TRBV5-1 and J usage is TRBJ2-3, with unresolved D. Trimming pared 4 bases from V and 0 bases from J, leaving 9 bases between. CDR3 length equals 14 residues. Germline-derived CDR1 and CDR2 are SGHRS and YFSETQ. The DNA for the CDR3 is TGCGCCAGCAGCGGATCTACGAGCACAGATACGCAGTATTTT. It codes for CASSGSTSTDTQYF.

The V gene is TRBV14, the J gene TRBJ1-3, with D possibly TRBD1 on 6 matching bases. Looked up from germline, CDR1 is SGHDN and CDR2 is FVKESK. V gave up 5 bases and J gave up 1 base, with 18 bases separating them. The length of the CDR3 is 17 residues. The DNA of the CDR3 is TGTGCCAGCAGCTTTCAGGGGTGGCAGACGTCTGGAAACACCATATATTTT. Its protein is CASSFQGWQTSGNTIYF.

This clonotype was counted ten times or more. V and J are TRBV7-2 and TRBJ2-4, with 7 bases aligning to TRBD2. The CDR3 is 14 amino acids. The V gene end was trimmed by 6 bases and the J gene end by 1 base; junction bases not matched to a gene: 3. Germline V gene data show CDR1 as SGHTA and CDR2 as FQGNSA. In DNA, the CDR3 is TGTGCCAGCAGGCTCGGGGGGGCCAAAAACATTCAGTACTTC. Translated, it gives CASRLGGAKNIQYF.

There are many counts of this clonotype. The V and J genes are TRBV19 and TRBJ2-2; D is unclear. The CDR3 has 13 residues. V gave up 4 bases and J gave up 0 bases, with 3 bases separating them. CDR1 and CDR2 from the germline V gene are LNHDA and SQIVND (reference sequence). The CDR3 DNA reads TGTGCCAGTAGTAACCCGAACACCGGGGAGCTGTTTTTT. It is translated as CASSNPNTGELFF.

At least ten counts were recorded for this clonotype. V is TRBV10-3 and J is TRBJ1-5; no definite D call. The CDR3 consists of 13 residues. V lost 7 bases and J 7 bases, leaving 14 bases between the germline ends. Germline CDR1 is ENHRY and CDR2 is SYGVKD. The CDR3 loop reads CAIKDIEDQPQHF. The DNA of the CDR3 is TGTGCCATCAAGGATATAGAGGACCAGCCCCAGCATTTT.

This clonotype has a count of ten or more. V and J are TRBV10-3 and TRBJ1-5, with a weak D call TRBD1 (6 bases). The V and J ends lost 4 bases and 6 bases respectively, with 16 bases between them. The CDR3 is 15 amino acids. Germline V gene data show CDR1 as ENHRY and CDR2 as SYGVKD. The CDR3 here is CAISVAGEGGQPQHF. The CDR3 nucleotides are TGTGCCATCAGTGTCGCAGGGGAGGGGGGTCAGCCCCAGCATTTT.

The chain joins TRBV3-1 to TRBJ1-4; D unresolved. The V end was cut by 8 bases, the J end by 4 bases, with 17 bases between. This CDR3 is built from 15 residues. Germline CDR1 LGHDT, CDR2 YNNKEL (reference sequence). This CDR3 reads CASQRSTDFNEKLFF. CDR3 sequence (DNA): TGTGCCAGCCAGCGCTCTACGGATTTTAATGAAAAACTGTTTTTT. The entire variable domain, with the rest obtained from reference TRBV3-1 and TRBJ1-4, is as follows: DTAVSQTPKYLVTQMGNDKSIKCEQNLGHDTMYWYKQDSKKFLKIMFSYNNKELIINETVPNRFSPKSPDKAHLNLHINSLELGDSAVYFCASQRSTDFNEKLFFGSGTQLSVL.